Following are 9 T cell receptor beta chains from one sample sequenced in a study of T cell changes during pregnancy in multiple sclerosis. Clones were read by immunoSEQ multiplex PCR, and TCRdb kept only the in-frame ones, dropping some. The sample includes some 80,000 clones, 90% to 95% of them seen just once. The sample consisted of CD4+ T cells from peripheral blood mononuclear cells, taken after pregnancy. The receptors stem from a female donor with multiple sclerosis, enrolled in a pregnancy study.

This sequence joins TRBV28 and TRBJ1-6; D gene unclear. The CDR3 totals 14 residues. V was trimmed by 4 bases and J by 8 bases, leaving 12 bases between them. CDR1 and CDR2 from the germline V gene are MDHEN and SYDVKM. The CDR3 bases are TGTGCCAGCAGTTCGGGAGCGACCTATTCACCCCTCCACTTT. It is translated as CASSSGATYSPLHF.

CDR3 sequence (DNA): TGTGCCAGCAGCTTGAAACTAGCGACAGATACGCAGTATTTT. Translating gives CASSLKLATDTQYF. The chain couples TRBV5-6 to TRBJ2-3, with 7 bases aligning to TRBD2. J gave up 3 bases and V 1 base, and 2 bases lay outside the gene matches. Per the germline V gene, CDR1 is SGHDT and CDR2 is YYEEEE. The CDR3 spans 14 residues. Using reference TRBV5-6 and TRBJ2-3 for the parts outside the CDR3, the full variable domain is DAGVTQSPTHLIKTRGQQVTLRCSPKSGHDTVSWYQQALGQGPQFIFQYYEEEERQRGNFPDRFSGHQFPNYSSELNVNALLLGDSALYLCASSLKLATDTQYFGPGTRLTVL.

This clone was detected once. This chain connects TRBV7-6 to TRBJ2-3, with 9 bases identical to TRBD2. The ends lost 2 bases at V and 7 bases at J; junction bases unmatched: 13. The CDR3 length is 17 residues. The germline CDR1 and CDR2 sequences are SGHVS and FNYEAQ. As DNA, the CDR3 is TGTGCCAGCAGCTTACAGCCCGAGCTAGCGGGATGGAATACGCAGTATTTT. Its translation is CASSLQPELAGWNTQYF. Full variable domain (missing parts from reference TRBV7-6 and TRBJ2-3): GAGVSQSPRYKVTKRGQDVALRCDPISGHVSLYWYRQALGQGPEFLTYFNYEAQQDKSGLPNDRFSAERPEGSISTLTIQRTEQRDSAMYRCASSLQPELAGWNTQYFGPGTRLTVL.

The V and J genes are TRBV7-2 and TRBJ2-3, with 7 nucleotides matching TRBD1. CDR3 length equals 17 residues. Germline-derived CDR1 and CDR2 are SGHTA and FQGNSA. V was pared by 5 bases and J by 5 bases, with 16 bases of the junction left unmatched. CDR3 sequence (DNA): TGTGCCAGCAGCCTAGATCCCATAGGGGGCCTATTAGATACGCAGTATTTT. Translating gives CASSLDPIGGLLDTQYF.

The V gene is TRBV5-1, the J gene TRBJ1-4, with TRBD1 matching 7 bases. This CDR3 spans 16 amino acids. Looked up from germline, CDR1 is SGHRS and CDR2 is YFSETQ. The J segment lost 0 bases and the V segment lost 2 bases, leaving 4 bases of the junction unmatched. The CDR3 loop is CASSFGQAATNEKLFF. The CDR3 DNA reads as TGCGCCAGCAGCTTTGGACAGGCTGCAACTAATGAAAAACTGTTTTTT.

This sequence joins TRBV30 and TRBJ1-3; D uncertain. The V and J ends lost 0 bases and 0 bases respectively, with 9 bases between them. The CDR3 has 15 residues. Germline V gene sequence: CDR1 GTSNPN, CDR2 SVGIG (reference sequence). In DNA form, the CDR3 reads TGTGCCTGGAGTGTGTACGGGAGCTCTGGAAACACCATATATTTT. This sequence encodes CAWSVYGSSGNTIYF.

The chain links TRBV4-2 to TRBJ2-1; weak D call: TRBD2 (7 bases). Between the trimmed V and J ends, which lost 0 bases and 3 bases, there was a span of 15 bases. Germline-derived CDR1 and CDR2 are LGHNA and YNFKEQ. The CDR3 is 17 amino acids. The CDR3 DNA reads as TGTGCCAGCAGCCAAGAAGGGGGGGCTTCCCGCTACAATGAGCAGTTCTTC. Residues: CASSQEGGASRYNEQFF.

The gene calls are TRBV18 and TRBJ1-4; 8 positions match TRBD1. This CDR3 region has 14 residues. From germline, CDR1 is KGHSH and CDR2 LQKENI. Trimming removed 6 bases from V and 7 bases from J; junction bases left unmatched: 7. CDR3 region: CASSDRVVIEKLFF. CDR3 coding DNA: TGTGCCAGCTCGGACAGGGTAGTGATTGAAAAACTGTTTTTT. Full variable domain (rest looked up from reference TRBV18 and TRBJ1-4): NAGVMQNPRHLVRRRGQEARLRCSPMKGHSHVYWYRQLPEEGLKFMVYLQKENIIDESGMPKERFSAEFPKEGPSILRIQQVVRGDSAAYFCASSDRVVIEKLFFGSGTQLSVL.

The CDR3 sequence: CASRNDPGDTQYF. As DNA, the CDR3 is TGTGCCAGCAGAAATGACCCGGGAGATACGCAGTATTTT. The chain recombines TRBV6-4 with TRBJ2-3, with D hard to call. The CDR3 runs to 13 residues. Trimming cost V 6 bases and J 5 bases, with 12 bases left between them. Germline V gives CDR1 MRHNA, CDR2 SNTAGT.